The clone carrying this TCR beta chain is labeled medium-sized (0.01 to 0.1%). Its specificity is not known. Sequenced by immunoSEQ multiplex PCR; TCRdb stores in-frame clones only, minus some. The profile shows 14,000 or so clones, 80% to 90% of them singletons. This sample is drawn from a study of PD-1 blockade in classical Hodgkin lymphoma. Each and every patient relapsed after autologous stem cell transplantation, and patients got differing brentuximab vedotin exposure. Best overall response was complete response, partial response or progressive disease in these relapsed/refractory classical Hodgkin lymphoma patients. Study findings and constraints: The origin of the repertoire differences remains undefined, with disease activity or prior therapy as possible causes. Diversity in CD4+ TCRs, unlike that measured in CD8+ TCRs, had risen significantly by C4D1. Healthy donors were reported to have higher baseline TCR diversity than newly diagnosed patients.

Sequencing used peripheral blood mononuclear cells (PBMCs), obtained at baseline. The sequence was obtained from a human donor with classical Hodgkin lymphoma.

CDR3 sequence (DNA): TGTGCCAGCAGCTGGCAGGGGAGTGGCTACACCTTC. It yields the protein CASSWQGSGYTF. The rearrangement joins TRBV7-2 to TRBJ1-2, with a tentative D call TRBD1 (6 bases). This CDR3 comprises 12 residues. V lost 4 bases and J 7 bases, leaving 10 bases between the germline ends. CDR1 and CDR2 (germline): SGHTA, FQGNSA.